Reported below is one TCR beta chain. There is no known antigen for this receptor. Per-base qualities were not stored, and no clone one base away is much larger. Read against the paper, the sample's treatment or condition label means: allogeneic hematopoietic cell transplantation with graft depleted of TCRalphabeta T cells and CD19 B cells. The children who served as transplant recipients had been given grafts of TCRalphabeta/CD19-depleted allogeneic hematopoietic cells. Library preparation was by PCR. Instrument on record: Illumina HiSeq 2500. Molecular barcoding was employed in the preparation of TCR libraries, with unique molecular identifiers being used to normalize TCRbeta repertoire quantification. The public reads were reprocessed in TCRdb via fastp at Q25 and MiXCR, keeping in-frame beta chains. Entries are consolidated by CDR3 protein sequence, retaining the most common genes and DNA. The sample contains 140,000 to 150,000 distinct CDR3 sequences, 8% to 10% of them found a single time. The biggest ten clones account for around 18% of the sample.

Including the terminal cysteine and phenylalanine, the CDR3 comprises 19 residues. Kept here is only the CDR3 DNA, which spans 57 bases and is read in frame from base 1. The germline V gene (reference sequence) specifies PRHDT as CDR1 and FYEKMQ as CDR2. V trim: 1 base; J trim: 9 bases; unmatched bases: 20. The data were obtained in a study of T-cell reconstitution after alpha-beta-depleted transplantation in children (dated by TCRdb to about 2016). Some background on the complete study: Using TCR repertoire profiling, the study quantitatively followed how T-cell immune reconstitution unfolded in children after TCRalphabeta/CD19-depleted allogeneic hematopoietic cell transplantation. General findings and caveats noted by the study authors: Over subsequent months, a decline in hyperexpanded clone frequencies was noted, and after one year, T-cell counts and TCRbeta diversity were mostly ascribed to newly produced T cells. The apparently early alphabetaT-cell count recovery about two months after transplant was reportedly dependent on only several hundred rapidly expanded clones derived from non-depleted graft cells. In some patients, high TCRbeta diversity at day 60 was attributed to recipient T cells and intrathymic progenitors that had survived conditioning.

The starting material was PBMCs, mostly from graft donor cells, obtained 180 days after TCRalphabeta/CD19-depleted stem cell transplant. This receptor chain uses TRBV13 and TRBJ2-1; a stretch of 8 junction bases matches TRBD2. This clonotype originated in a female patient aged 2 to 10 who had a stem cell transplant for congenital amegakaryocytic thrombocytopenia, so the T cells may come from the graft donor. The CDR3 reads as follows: CASSLVRPVSGGEFGEQFF. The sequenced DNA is TGTGCCAGCAGCTTAGTGCGACCGGTAAGCGGGGGAGAATTTGGTGAGCAGTTCTTC.